This T cell receptor (beta chain) stems from a study of T cells after yellow fever vaccination. The TCR cDNA carried a universal primer site and UMIs from 5'RACE template switching. TCRdb recomputed calls from the 5' RACE reads with MiXCR, one row per CDR3 protein. The sample has more than 95,000 distinct CDR3 sequences, around 6.7% seen once. J gave up 2 bases and V 6 bases, and 6 bases lay outside the gene matches. Germline lookup yields CDR1 MNHEY and CDR2 SVGEGT. The CDR3 has 15 amino acids. This clonotype was picked up many times. Its antigen is unknown. Notes on the study in general: Contamination by abundant bulk-population clonotypes could be present in FACS-sorted repertoires.

This clonotype originated in a man aged 18 to 35 who received the YFV17D yellow fever vaccine. This rearrangement joins TRBV6-2 or TRBV6-3 to TRBJ2-5; 10 bases map to TRBD2. The source was CD4+ T cells sorted from PBMCs, collected roughly 45 days after the first yellow fever vaccination. CDR3 region: CASRRAGGPQETQYF. The CDR3, as DNA: TGTGCCAGCAGAAGAGCGGGGGGGCCACAAGAGACCCAGTACTTC.